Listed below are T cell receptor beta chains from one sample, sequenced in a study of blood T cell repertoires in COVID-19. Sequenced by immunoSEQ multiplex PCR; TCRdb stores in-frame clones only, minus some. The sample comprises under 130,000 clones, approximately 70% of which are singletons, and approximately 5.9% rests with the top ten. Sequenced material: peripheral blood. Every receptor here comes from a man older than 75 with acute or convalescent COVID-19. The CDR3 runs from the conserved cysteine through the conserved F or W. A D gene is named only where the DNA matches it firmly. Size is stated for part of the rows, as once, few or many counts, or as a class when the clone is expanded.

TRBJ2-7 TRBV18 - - CASSSGTVGEQYF TGTGCCAGCTCATCTGGGACTGTTGGCGAGCAGTACTTC
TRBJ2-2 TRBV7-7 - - CASSRGNLLAGELFF TGTGCTAGCAGCCGAGGGAACTTACTTGCCGGGGAGCTGTTTTTT
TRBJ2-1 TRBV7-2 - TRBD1 CASSSSPGTGIGQFF TGTGCCAGCAGCTCAAGTCCCGGGACAGGGATTGGGCAGTTCTTC
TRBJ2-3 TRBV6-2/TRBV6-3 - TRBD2 CASSDTGTKEYF TGTGCCAGCAGTGACACCGGGACTAAGGAGTATTTT
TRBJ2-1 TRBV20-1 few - CSARQSNEQFF TGCAGTGCTAGACAGTCCAATGAGCAGTTCTTC
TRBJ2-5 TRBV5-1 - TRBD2 CASSRLAGEVEETQYF TGCGCCAGCAGTCGACTAGCGGGAGAGGTGGAAGAGACCCAGTACTTC
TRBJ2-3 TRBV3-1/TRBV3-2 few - CASSQDGPKEEGGTDTQYF TGTGCCAGCAGCCAAGACGGCCCCAAGGAAGAGGGGGGCACAGATACGCAGTATTTT
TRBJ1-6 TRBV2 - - CASSDRPNSPLHF TGTGCCAGTTCTGACAGGCCGAATTCACCCCTCCACTTT
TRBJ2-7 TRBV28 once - CASRLQGNYEQYF TGTGCCAGCAGGCTTCAGGGGAACTACGAGCAGTACTTC
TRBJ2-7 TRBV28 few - CASSLDRRYEQYF TGTGCCAGCAGTTTAGACAGGAGATACGAGCAGTACTTC
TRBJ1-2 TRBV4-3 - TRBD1 CASSQEGQGALRNYGYTF TGCGCCAGCAGCCAAGAGGGACAGGGTGCTCTGCGTAACTATGGCTACACCTTC
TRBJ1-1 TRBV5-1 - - CASSRGGTNTEAFF TGCGCCAGCAGCCGTGGAGGGACGAACACTGAAGCTTTCTTT
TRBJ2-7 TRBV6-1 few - CASKLGAYYEQYF TGTGCCAGCAAGTTGGGAGCCTACTACGAGCAGTACTTC
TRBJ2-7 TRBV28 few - CASRSGQNEQYF TGTGCCAGCAGATCGGGACAAAACGAGCAGTACTTC
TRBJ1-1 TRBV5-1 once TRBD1 CASSPRDSYMNTEAFF TGCGCCAGCAGCCCACGGGACAGCTACATGAACACTGAAGCTTTCTTT
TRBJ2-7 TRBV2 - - CASSRHGEQYF TGTGCCAGCAGTCGACACGGCGAGCAGTACTTC
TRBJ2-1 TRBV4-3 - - CASSQELPSGEQFF TGCGCCAGCAGCCAAGAACTACCTTCGGGGGAGCAGTTCTTC